These 22 T cell receptor beta chains share one sample of origin, sequenced in a study of blood T cell repertoires in COVID-19 (TCRdb year 2020). Libraries were made using the immunoSEQ multiplex PCR assay. TCRdb took over this immuneACCESS table, retaining in-frame rearrangements with V and J assigned. Such tables are incomplete; in checked studies, under half of the missing clones stem from an unresolved V gene, and the remainder is unexplained. The table for this sample lists about 430,000 clones; around nine tenths of them were counted only once. Approximately 1.3% of the sample lies in the top ten. Sequenced sample: PBMCs or T cells enriched from blood (not recorded which). The receptors derive from a young woman who had been exposed to COVID-19.

The genes are TRBV2 and TRBJ2-1, with 8 bases fitting TRBD2. Germline values: CDR1 SNHLY, CDR2 FYNNEI. CDR3 size: 14 residues. V gave up 9 bases and J gave up 3 bases; unmatched junction bases: 7. CDR3 DNA: TGTGCCAGGGGAGCGGGAGAACTCTACAATGAGCAGTTCTTC. Its translation is CARGAGELYNEQFF.

Only one count was recorded for this clone. The chain combines TRBV7-3 with TRBJ2-6, with D possibly matching TRBD1 (5 bases). V was clipped by 5 bases and J by 0 bases, with 17 bases between them. CDR3 length equals 18 residues. CDR1 SGHTA and CDR2 FQGTGA come from the germline V gene. The CDR3 sequence: CASSPAPDGHSGANVLTF. The CDR3, as DNA: TGTGCCAGCAGCCCCGCCCCGGACGGACACTCTGGGGCCAACGTCCTGACTTTC.

This chain connects TRBV12-5 to TRBJ2-3; D may be TRBD1 (5 bases). V lost 1 base and J 4 bases, leaving 12 bases between the germline ends. This CDR3 has 15 residues. CDR1 is LGHNT and CDR2 is FRNRAP in the germline V gene. The CDR3 nucleotides read TGTGCTAGTGGTTTGGGGGCGCAGGGTTCAGATACGCAGTATTTT. This codes for CASGLGAQGSDTQYF.

V usage is TRBV7-2 and J usage is TRBJ1-4; TRBD1 matches 9 bases. Germline V lookup: CDR1 SGHTA, CDR2 FQGNSA. The CDR3 contains 16 residues. V was pared by 5 bases and J by 4 bases, with 8 bases of the junction left unmatched. DNA of the CDR3: TGTGCCAGCAGCACCCACGGGACAGGGCTTAATGAAAAACTGTTTTTT. Translated: CASSTHGTGLNEKLFF.

The chain couples TRBV7-9 to TRBJ2-5; possibly TRBD1 for D (6 bases). Germline CDR1 SEHNR, CDR2 FQNEAQ (reference sequence). Deletions cut 2 bases from V and 4 bases from J, with 14 bases between. This CDR3 spans 15 amino acids. The CDR3 loop reads CASSLSIAGAETQYF. The CDR3 bases are TGTGCCAGCAGCTTAAGCATCGCAGGGGCAGAGACCCAGTACTTC. Filled out from reference TRBV7-9 and TRBJ2-5, the complete variable domain reads DTGVSQNPRHKITKRGQNVTFRCDPISEHNRLYWYRQTLGQGPEFLTYFQNEAQLEKSRLLSDRFSAERPKGSFSTLEIQRTEQGDSAMYLCASSLSIAGAETQYFGPGTRLLVL.

The V call is TRBV27, the J call TRBJ1-6; D may be TRBD1 (6 bases). The V gene lost 5 bases and the J gene lost 3 bases, with 14 bases spanning the gap. The CDR3 length is 16 residues. The V gene's germline CDR1 is MNHEY and CDR2 SMNVEV (reference sequence). This chain's CDR3 is CASSPLQGIYNSPLHF. CDR3 coding DNA: TGTGCCAGCAGTCCTCTTCAGGGGATCTATAATTCACCCCTCCACTTT.

The CDR3: CASSALQQGSNEKLFF. Written as DNA, the CDR3 is TGTGCCAGCAGCGCCCTACAACAGGGATCTAATGAAAAACTGTTTTTT. This chain connects TRBV2 to TRBJ1-4; TRBD1 might be the D (6 bases). CDR1 and CDR2 (germline): SNHLY, FYNNEI. V lost 6 bases to trimming and J lost 3 bases, with 17 bases between them. There are 16 residues in the CDR3.

The chain has TRBV12-3 or TRBV12-4 and TRBJ1-2; 7 bases are shared with TRBD1. The CDR3 totals 11 residues. The V gene end was trimmed by 6 bases and the J gene end by 7 bases; junction bases not matched to a gene: 2. CDR3 nucleotides: TGTGCCAGCAGCGACAGGGCTGGCTACACCTTC. It encodes CASSDRAGYTF.

This sequence joins TRBV7-9 and TRBJ1-6, with 8 bases lining up with TRBD1. The length of the CDR3 is 16 residues. V was pared by 4 bases and J by 7 bases, with 9 bases of the junction left unmatched. The V gene's germline CDR1 is SEHNR and CDR2 FQNEAQ (reference sequence). CDR3 nucleotide sequence: TGTGCCAGCAGCTCTCGGACAGGGACGGGGAATTCACCCCTCCACTTT. This sequence encodes CASSSRTGTGNSPLHF.

The chain recombines TRBV27 with TRBJ2-7; D remains unclear. The CDR3 runs 14 residues. Trimming pared 6 bases from V and 4 bases from J, leaving 16 bases between. Germline-derived CDR1 and CDR2 are MNHEY and SMNVEV (reference sequence). CDR3: CASRLIADRYEQYF. CDR3 bases: TGTGCCAGCAGACTAATCGCGGATCGGTACGAGCAGTACTTC.

The J gene is TRBJ1-3, the V gene TRBV6-5; D is possibly TRBD1 (6 bases). The CDR3 runs to 14 residues. Germline CDR1 is MNHEY and CDR2 is SVGAGI. V gave up 5 bases and J gave up 1 base, with 9 bases separating them. The CDR3 here is CASSPGQSGNTIYF. As DNA, the CDR3 is TGTGCCAGCAGTCCCGGACAGTCTGGAAACACCATATATTTT.

The chain employs TRBV5-6 and TRBJ1-2; 7 bases agree with TRBD1. This CDR3 has 16 residues. Germline V gene sequence: CDR1 SGHDT, CDR2 YYEEEE. V gave up 0 bases and J gave up 4 bases; unmatched junction bases: 9. CDR3 sequence (DNA): TGTGCCAGCAGCTTGGGGTTGGGGGACAGACCCTATGGCTACACCTTC. Protein sequence: CASSLGLGDRPYGYTF.

The V gene is TRBV5-1, the J gene TRBJ1-4; D unclear. Trimming shortened V by 4 bases and J by 7 bases, and 11 bases separated the two germline ends. The CDR3 consists of 13 residues. The germline V gene encodes CDR1 SGHRS and CDR2 YFSETQ. CDR3 loop: CASSLGPGEKLFF. The CDR3 DNA reads TGCGCCAGCAGCCTGGGCCCCGGTGAAAAACTGTTTTTT.

This CDR3 reads CASIVGGAGQDTQYF. CDR3 DNA: TGTGCCAGCATCGTAGGGGGCGCGGGGCAAGATACGCAGTATTTT. The V and J genes are TRBV7-2 and TRBJ2-3; D might be TRBD1 (7 bases). V was clipped by 7 bases and J by 5 bases, with 19 bases between them. Germline CDR1 and CDR2: SGHTA and FQGNSA. This CDR3 spans 15 amino acids. The entire variable domain, with the rest obtained from reference TRBV7-2 and TRBJ2-3, is as follows: GAGVSQSPSNKVTEKGKDVELRCDPISGHTALYWYRQSLGQGLEFLIYFQGNSAPDKSGLPSDRFSAERTGGSVSTLTIQRTQQEDSAVYLCASIVGGAGQDTQYFGPGTRLTVL.

The rearrangement joins TRBV19 to TRBJ1-6; no firm D call. The CDR3 is made up of 15 amino acids. Trimming stripped 5 bases from V and 7 bases from J, with 15 bases between. Germline CDR1 is LNHDA and CDR2 is SQIVND (reference sequence). CDR3 in DNA: TGTGCCAGTAGTCCCGGAAGGACGGGAAATTCACCCCTCCACTTT. Translating it yields CASSPGRTGNSPLHF. The complete variable domain, with remaining parts taken from reference TRBV19 and TRBJ1-6, reads DGGITQSPKYLFRKEGQNVTLSCEQNLNHDAMYWYRQDPGQGLRLIYYSQIVNDFQKGDIAEGYSVSREKKESFPLTVTSAQKNPTAFYLCASSPGRTGNSPLHFGNGTRLTVT.

The rearrangement links TRBV10-1 to TRBJ1-5; tentative D call: TRBD1 (6 bases). The CDR3 contains 17 residues. Germline values: CDR1 WNHNN, CDR2 SYGVQD (reference sequence). V was pared by 6 bases and J by 1 base, with 19 bases between. The CDR3 is CASSGRGAPLSNQPQHF. CDR3 sequence (DNA): TGCGCCAGCAGCGGGAGGGGGGCTCCACTCAGCAATCAGCCCCAGCATTTT.

This clone has just one count. CDR3 loop: CASSFQQGNQETQYF. As DNA, the CDR3 is TGTGCCAGCAGCTTCCAACAGGGGAACCAAGAGACCCAGTACTTC. V usage is TRBV7-7 and J usage is TRBJ2-5; the match to TRBD1 covers 7 bases. The germline gives CDR1 SSHAT, CDR2 FNYEAQ (reference sequence). CDR3 size: 15 residues. V lost 3 bases and J lost 0; bases outside the gene matches: 4.

The chain joins TRBV10-3 to TRBJ2-3; 7 bases fit TRBD2. Per the germline V gene, CDR1 is ENHRY and CDR2 is SYGVKD. V lost 4 bases to trimming and J lost 2 bases; unmatched junction nucleotides: 9. CDR3 length equals 16 residues. This CDR3 reads CAISGTRDSLTDTQYF. CDR3 in DNA: TGTGCCATCAGTGGGACTAGGGACTCGCTCACAGATACGCAGTATTTT.

In this sample, this clone turned up a few times. The rearrangement uses TRBV10-1 and TRBJ2-3; 8 bases align to TRBD2. V lost 0 bases to trimming and J lost 2 bases; unmatched junction nucleotides: 4. CDR1 and CDR2 (germline): WNHNN, SYGVQD (reference sequence). This CDR3 is 16 amino acids long. CDR3 sequence: CASSESPAGVTDTQYF. The CDR3, as DNA: TGCGCCAGCAGTGAGTCTCCAGCGGGAGTCACAGATACGCAGTATTTT.

J is TRBJ2-3 and V is TRBV7-2; no firm D call. Per germline, CDR1 SGHTA and CDR2 FQGNSA. The length of the CDR3 is 15 residues. The germline V and J ends were trimmed by 2 bases and 4 bases, with 13 bases remaining between them. The chain's CDR3 is CASSLLGPQADTQYF. The DNA for the CDR3 is TGTGCCAGCAGCTTATTGGGCCCTCAGGCAGATACGCAGTATTTT.

The chain carries TRBV2 and TRBJ2-1; TRBD2 aligns across 11 bases. Germline CDR1 is SNHLY and CDR2 is FYNNEI. CDR3 length equals 15 residues. The trim removed 7 bases at V and 8 bases at J, leaving 10 bases unmatched. In DNA form, the CDR3 reads TGTGCCAGCAAAGAGACGGGACTAGCGGTCCATGAGCAGTTCTTC. Translating it yields CASKETGLAVHEQFF.

V usage is TRBV5-5 and J usage is TRBJ1-1, with a tentative D call TRBD1 (6 bases). This CDR3 spans 14 amino acids. Trimming removed 0 bases from V and 11 bases from J, with 17 bases in between. Germline V gene lookup returns CDR1 SGHKS and CDR2 YYEKEE (reference sequence). As DNA, the CDR3 is TGTGCCAGCAGCTTGGCCCCGGGGGGCAACGTTGCTTTCTTT. Translated: CASSLAPGGNVAFF.